This is a list of T cell receptor beta chains from one sample in a study of CD8+ T cells in alopecia areata. Clones were sequenced by immunoSEQ multiplex PCR, and TCRdb holds only the in-frame ones, with some missing. The sample holds about 180,000 clones; approximately 49% are singletons and the top ten take 10%. This sample comprised CD8+ T cells sorted from blood, obtained around week 54, from a patient treated with tofacitinib. These receptors originate from a human donor with alopecia areata. The CDR3 runs from the conserved cysteine through the conserved F or W. The order of the fields is V gene, J gene, D gene, clone size, CDR3 DNA, CDR3 protein. D genes are given only for firm matches. Not all rows give a size; the values are once, few, many and, for expanded clones, a class.

TRBV19,TRBJ1-1,NA,NA,TGTGCCAGTAGTATAGGGTTCACACCGAACACTGAAGCTTTCTTT,CASSIGFTPNTEAFF
TRBV27,TRBJ2-5,NA,NA,TGTGCCAGCAGTCCATGGGGGGAAGAGACCCAGTACTTC,CASSPWGEETQYF
TRBV13,TRBJ2-3,NA,NA,TGTGCCAGCAGCTTAGAAGGGAAGGATACGCAGTATTTT,CASSLEGKDTQYF
TRBV19,TRBJ1-5,TRBD1,NA,TGTGCCAGTAGCCTTGGGACAGGGGTAGTCCAGCCCCAGCATTTT,CASSLGTGVVQPQHF
TRBV4-1,TRBJ2-7,NA,NA,TGCGCCAGCAGCCAACTAGGCGAGCAGTACTTC,CASSQLGEQYF
TRBV4-3,TRBJ2-3,TRBD1,NA,TGCGCCAGCAGCCAATTCCGGGACAGGGGAGATACGCAGTATTTT,CASSQFRDRGDTQYF
TRBV7-2,TRBJ2-2,NA,once,TGTGCCAGCAGCCCGGGGCTCTACACCGGGGAGCTGTTTTTT,CASSPGLYTGELFF
TRBV27,TRBJ2-1,NA,NA,TGTGCCAGCGGGGGAGGGGGCAATGAGCAGTTCTTC,CASGGGGNEQFF
TRBV5-1,TRBJ1-1,NA,NA,TGCGCCAGCAGCTTGGATTTAGGGGTGAACACTGAAGCTTTCTTT,CASSLDLGVNTEAFF
TRBV27,TRBJ2-2,NA,medium-sized,TGTGCCAGCAGCGACACAACAGGGCTGAACACCGGGGAGCTGTTTTTT,CASSDTTGLNTGELFF
TRBV4-1,TRBJ1-2,TRBD1,NA,TGCGCCAGCAGCCCCAGGGGCGGGGACAGGGTCTATGGCTACACCTTC,CASSPRGGDRVYGYTF
TRBV11-2,TRBJ2-2,TRBD1,few,TGTGCCAGCAGCCCCCCCCGGGACAGGGGGCGAACCGGGGAGCTGTTTTTT,CASSPPRDRGRTGELFF
TRBV27,TRBJ1-1,TRBD1,NA,TGTGCCAGCAGTTTATCGGCAGGGGGGAACACTGAAGCTTTCTTT,CASSLSAGGNTEAFF
TRBV18,TRBJ2-1,TRBD2,once,TGTGCCAGCTCACCAGTGAGGAGCGGGGACCCCAGCGAGCAGTTCTTC,CASSPVRSGDPSEQFF
TRBV29-1,TRBJ2-3,TRBD1,NA,TGCAGCGTTGAAGGGGGCAGGGGGCTCACAGATACGCAGTATTTT,CSVEGGRGLTDTQYF
TRBV7-9,TRBJ2-3,NA,once,TGTGCCAGCAGCTTTGACTTGGGGGATACGCAGTATTTT,CASSFDLGDTQYF
TRBV7-2,TRBJ2-2,TRBD2,NA,TGTGCCAGCAGCTTAGCCTGGGTAGCGGGGGGGCACACCGGGGAGCTGTTTTTT,CASSLAWVAGGHTGELFF
TRBV27,TRBJ1-6,NA,NA,TGTGCCAGCAGTTTCGTCCCAATAGAAAGTAATTCACCCCTCCACTTT,CASSFVPIESNSPLHF
TRBV2,TRBJ2-5,NA,NA,TGTGCCAGCAGTGATTTTGCCGGAGAGACCCAGTACTTC,CASSDFAGETQYF
TRBV29-1,TRBJ2-5,TRBD2,NA,TGCAGCGGCACGAGACTAGCGGGGGGGCCGGGGGAGACCCAGTACTTC,CSGTRLAGGPGETQYF